The source of this T cell receptor (beta chain) is a study of cytomegalovirus exposure and HLA in healthy donors. Whole-study context: Early release data held roughly 90 million unique TCRs from HLA-typed donors. Study conclusions and caveats: A missense variant in DCLRE1C was later tied to TCR beta V- and J-gene trimming.

Unmatched junction bases numbered 11, after V lost 5 bases and J lost 3 bases. The germline V gene has CDR1 MNHNY and CDR2 SVGAGI (reference sequence). The CDR3 runs to 16 residues. Points on this clone: Its cognate antigen is unknown.

PCR primers comprised 60 Vbeta and 13 Jbeta primers. Assay used: immunoSEQ multiplex PCR; TCRdb lists only in-frame clones, some missing. The sample contains tens of thousands of clones, under 70% of which appear only once. The rearrangement uses TRBV6-6 and TRBJ1-1, with 8 positions matching TRBD1. The receptor's source is a woman in her fifties or sixties in good health and CMV-seropositive. The material sequenced was PBMCs. The CDR3 protein is CASSPGDRYFDTEAFF. The CDR3 DNA reads TGTGCCAGCAGTCCCGGGGACAGGTATTTTGACACTGAAGCTTTCTTT.